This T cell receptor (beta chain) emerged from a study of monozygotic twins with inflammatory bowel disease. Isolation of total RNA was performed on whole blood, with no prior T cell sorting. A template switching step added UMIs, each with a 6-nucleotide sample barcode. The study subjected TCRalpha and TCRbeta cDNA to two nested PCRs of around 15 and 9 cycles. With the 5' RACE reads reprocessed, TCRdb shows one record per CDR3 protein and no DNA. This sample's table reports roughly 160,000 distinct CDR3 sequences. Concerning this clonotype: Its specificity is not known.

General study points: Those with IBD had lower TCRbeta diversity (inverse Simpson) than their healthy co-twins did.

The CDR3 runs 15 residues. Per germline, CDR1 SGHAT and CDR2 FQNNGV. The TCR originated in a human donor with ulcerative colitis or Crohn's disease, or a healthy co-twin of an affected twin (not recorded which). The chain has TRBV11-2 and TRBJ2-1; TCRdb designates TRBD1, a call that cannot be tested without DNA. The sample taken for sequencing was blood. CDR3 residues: CASSPKPGGYNEQFF.